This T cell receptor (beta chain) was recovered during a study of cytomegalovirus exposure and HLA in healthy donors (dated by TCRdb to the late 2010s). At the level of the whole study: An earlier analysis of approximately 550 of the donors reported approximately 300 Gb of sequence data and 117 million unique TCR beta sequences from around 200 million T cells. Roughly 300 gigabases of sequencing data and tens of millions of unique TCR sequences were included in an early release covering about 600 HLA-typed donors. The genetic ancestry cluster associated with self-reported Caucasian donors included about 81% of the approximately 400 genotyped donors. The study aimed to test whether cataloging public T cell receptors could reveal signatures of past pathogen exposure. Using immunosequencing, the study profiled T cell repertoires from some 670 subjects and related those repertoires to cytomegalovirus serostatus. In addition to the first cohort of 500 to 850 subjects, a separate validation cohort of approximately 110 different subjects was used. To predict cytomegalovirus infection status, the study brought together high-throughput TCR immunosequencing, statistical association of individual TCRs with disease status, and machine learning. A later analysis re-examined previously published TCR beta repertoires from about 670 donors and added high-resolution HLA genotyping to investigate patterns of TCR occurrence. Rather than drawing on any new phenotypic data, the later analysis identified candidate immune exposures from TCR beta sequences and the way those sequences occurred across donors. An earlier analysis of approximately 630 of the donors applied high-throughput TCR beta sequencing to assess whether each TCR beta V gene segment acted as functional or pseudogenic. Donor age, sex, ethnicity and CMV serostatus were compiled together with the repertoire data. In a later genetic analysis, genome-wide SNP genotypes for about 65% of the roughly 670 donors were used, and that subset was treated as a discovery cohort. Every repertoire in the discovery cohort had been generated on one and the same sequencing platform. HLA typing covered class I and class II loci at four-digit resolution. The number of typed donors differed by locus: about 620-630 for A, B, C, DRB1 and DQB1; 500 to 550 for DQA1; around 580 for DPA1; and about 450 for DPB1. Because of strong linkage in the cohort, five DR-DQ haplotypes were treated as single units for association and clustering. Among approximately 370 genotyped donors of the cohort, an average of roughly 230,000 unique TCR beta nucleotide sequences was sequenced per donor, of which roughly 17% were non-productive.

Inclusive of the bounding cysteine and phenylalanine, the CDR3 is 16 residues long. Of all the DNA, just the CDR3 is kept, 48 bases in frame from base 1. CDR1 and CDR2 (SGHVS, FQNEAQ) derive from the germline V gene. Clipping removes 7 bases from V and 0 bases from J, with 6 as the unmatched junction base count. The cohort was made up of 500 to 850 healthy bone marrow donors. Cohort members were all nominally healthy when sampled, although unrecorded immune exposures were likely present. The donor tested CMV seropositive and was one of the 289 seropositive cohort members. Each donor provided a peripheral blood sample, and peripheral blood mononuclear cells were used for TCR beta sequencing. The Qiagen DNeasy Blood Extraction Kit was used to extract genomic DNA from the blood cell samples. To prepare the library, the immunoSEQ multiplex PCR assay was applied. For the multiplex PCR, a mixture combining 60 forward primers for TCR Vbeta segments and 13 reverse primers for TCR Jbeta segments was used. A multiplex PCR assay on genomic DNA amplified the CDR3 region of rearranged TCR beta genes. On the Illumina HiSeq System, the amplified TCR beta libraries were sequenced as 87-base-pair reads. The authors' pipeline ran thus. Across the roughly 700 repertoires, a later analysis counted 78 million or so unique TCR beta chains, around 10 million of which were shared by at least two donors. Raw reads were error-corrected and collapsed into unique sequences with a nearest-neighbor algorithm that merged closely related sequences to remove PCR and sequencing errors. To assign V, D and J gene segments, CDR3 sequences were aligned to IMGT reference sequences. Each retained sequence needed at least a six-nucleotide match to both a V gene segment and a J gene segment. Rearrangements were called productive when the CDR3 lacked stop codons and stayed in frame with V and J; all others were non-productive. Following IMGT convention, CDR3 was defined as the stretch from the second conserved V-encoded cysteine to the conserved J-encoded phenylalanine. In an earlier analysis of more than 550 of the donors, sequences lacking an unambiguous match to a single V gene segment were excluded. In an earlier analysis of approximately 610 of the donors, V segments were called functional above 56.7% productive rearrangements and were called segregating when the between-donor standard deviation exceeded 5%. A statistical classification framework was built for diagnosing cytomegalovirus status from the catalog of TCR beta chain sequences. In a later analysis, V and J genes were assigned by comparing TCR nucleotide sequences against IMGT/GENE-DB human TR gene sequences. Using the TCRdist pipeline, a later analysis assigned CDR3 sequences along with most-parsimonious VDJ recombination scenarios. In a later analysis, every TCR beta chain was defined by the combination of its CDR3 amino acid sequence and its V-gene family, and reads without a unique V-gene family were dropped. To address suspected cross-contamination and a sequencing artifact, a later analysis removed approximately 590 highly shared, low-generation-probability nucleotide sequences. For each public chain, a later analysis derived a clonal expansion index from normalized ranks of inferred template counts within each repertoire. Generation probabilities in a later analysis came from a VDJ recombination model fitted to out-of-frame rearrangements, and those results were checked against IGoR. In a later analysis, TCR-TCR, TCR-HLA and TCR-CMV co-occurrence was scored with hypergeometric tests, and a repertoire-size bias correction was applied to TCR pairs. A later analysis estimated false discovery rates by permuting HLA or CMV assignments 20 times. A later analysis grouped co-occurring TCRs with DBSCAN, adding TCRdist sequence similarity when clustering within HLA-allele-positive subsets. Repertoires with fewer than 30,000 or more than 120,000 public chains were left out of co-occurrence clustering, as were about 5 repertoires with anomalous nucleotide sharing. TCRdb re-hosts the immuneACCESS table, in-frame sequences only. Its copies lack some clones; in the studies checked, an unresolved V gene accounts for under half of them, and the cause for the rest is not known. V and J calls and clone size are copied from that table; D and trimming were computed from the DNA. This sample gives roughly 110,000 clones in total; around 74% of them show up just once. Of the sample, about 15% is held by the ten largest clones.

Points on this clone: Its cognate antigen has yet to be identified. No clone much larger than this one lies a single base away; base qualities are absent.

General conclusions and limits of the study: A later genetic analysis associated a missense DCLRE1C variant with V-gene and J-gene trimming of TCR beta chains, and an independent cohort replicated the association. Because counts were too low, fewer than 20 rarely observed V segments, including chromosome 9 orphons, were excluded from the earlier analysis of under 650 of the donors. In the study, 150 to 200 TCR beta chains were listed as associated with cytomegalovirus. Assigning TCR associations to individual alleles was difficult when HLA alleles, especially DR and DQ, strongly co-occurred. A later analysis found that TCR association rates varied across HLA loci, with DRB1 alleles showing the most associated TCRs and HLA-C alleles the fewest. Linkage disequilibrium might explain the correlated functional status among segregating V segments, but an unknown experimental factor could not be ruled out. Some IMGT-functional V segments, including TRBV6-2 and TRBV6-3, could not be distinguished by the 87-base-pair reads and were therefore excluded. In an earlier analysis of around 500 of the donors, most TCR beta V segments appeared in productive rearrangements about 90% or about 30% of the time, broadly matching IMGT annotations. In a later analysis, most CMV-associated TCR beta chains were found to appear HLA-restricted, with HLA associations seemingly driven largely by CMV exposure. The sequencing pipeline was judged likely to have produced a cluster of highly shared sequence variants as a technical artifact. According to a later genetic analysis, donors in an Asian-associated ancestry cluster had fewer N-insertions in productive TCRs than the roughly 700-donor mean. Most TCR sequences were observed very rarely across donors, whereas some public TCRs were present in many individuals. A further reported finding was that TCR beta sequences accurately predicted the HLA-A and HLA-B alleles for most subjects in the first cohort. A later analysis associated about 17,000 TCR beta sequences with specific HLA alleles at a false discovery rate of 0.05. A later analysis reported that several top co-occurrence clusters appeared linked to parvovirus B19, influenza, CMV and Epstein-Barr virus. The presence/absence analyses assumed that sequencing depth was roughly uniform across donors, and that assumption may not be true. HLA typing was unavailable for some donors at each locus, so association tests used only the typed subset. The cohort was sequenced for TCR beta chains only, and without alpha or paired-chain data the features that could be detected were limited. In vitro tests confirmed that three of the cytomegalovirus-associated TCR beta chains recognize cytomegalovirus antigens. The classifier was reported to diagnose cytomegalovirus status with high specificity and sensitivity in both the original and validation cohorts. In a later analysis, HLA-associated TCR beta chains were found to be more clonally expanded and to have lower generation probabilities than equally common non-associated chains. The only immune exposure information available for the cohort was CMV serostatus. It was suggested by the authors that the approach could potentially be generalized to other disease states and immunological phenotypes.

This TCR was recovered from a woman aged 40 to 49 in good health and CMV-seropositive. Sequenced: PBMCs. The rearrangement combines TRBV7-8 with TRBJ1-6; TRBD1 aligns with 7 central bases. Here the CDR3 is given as CASTQAGGSYNSPLHF. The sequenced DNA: TGTGCCAGCACCCAAGCAGGGGGCTCCTATAATTCACCCCTCCACTTT.